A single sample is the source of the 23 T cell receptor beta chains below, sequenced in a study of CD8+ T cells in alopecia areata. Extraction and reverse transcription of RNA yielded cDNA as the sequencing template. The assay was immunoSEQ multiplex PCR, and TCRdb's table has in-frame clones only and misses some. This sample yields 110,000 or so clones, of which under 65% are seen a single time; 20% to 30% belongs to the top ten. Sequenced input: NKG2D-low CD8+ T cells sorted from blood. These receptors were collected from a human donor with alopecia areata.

The CDR3 DNA reads as TGCGCCAGCAGCTCCTGGACTAGCGGGAGGGCCTTAGCAGAGACCCAGTACTTC. This gives the protein CASSSWTSGRALAETQYF. This rearrangement joins TRBV5-1 to TRBJ2-5; 15 bases match TRBD2. CDR1 and CDR2 from the germline V gene are SGHRS and YFSETQ. The length of the CDR3 is 18 residues. J lost 4 bases, V lost 3 bases, and 10 bases had no gene match. Drawing the rest from reference TRBV5-1 and TRBJ2-5, the complete variable domain is KAGVTQTPRYLIKTRGQQVTLSCSPISGHRSVSWYQQTPGQGLQFLFEYFSETQRNKGNFPGRFSGRQFSNSRSEMNVSTLELGDSALYLCASSSWTSGRALAETQYFGPGTRLLVL.

Here the CDR3 reads CASSLGSGSTDTQYF. CDR3 in DNA: TGTGCCAGCAGTCTCGGGAGCGGTAGCACAGATACGCAGTATTTT. The J gene is TRBJ2-3, the V gene TRBV28, with D perhaps matching TRBD2 (6 bases). The CDR3 has 15 amino acids. The germline V gene encodes CDR1 MDHEN and CDR2 SYDVKM. V lost 5 bases, J lost 0 bases, and 12 bases lay in between.

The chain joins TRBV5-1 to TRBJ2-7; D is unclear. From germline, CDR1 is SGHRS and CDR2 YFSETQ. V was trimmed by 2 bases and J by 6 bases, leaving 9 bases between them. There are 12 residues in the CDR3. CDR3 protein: CASSFKATEQYF. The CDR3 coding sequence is TGCGCCAGCAGCTTTAAAGCTACCGAGCAGTACTTC.

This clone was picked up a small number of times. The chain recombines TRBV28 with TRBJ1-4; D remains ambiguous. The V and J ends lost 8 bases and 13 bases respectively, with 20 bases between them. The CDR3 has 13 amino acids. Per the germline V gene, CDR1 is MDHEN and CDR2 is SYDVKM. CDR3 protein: CASSYPGRRLLFF. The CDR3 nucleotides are TGTGCCAGCTCATACCCCGGGAGGCGGCTACTGTTTTTT.

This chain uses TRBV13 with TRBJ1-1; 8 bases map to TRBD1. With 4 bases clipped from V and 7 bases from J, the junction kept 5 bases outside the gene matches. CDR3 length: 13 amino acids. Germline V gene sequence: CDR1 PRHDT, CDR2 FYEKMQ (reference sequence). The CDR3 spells CASSSGQEIEAFF. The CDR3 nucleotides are TGTGCCAGCAGCTCGGGACAGGAGATTGAAGCTTTCTTT.

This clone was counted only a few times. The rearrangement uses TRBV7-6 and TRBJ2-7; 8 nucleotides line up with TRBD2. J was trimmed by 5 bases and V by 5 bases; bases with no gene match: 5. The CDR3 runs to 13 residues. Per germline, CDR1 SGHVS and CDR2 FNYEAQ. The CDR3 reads CASSVELADEQYF. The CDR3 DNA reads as TGTGCCAGCAGCGTAGAACTAGCGGACGAGCAGTACTTC.

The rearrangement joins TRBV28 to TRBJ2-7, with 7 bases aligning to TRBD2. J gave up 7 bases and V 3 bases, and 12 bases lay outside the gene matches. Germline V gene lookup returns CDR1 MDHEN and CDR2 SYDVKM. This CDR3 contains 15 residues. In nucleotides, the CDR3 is TGTGCCAGCAGTTTTGTGGGAGGGCTTTGGGGAGAGCAGTACTTC. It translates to CASSFVGGLWGEQYF.

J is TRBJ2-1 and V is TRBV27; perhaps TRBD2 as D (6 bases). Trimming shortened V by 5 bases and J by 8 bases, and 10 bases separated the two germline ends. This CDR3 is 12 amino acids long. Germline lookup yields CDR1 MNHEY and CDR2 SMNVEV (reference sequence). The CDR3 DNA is TGTGCCAGCAGTCTCGGGGGTGATGAGCAGTTCTTC. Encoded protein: CASSLGGDEQFF.

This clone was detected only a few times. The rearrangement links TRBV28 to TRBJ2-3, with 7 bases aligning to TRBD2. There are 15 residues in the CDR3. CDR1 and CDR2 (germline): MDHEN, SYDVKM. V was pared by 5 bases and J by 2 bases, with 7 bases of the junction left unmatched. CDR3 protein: CASSHPAGPTDTQYF. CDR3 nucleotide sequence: TGTGCCAGCAGTCATCCAGCGGGACCCACAGATACGCAGTATTTT.

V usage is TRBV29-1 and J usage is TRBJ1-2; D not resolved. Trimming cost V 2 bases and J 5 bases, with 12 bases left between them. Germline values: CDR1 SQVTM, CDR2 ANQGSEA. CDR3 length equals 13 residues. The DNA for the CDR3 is TGCAGCGTTGAATCTGCCCAGCGGTATGGCTACACCTTC. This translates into CSVESAQRYGYTF.

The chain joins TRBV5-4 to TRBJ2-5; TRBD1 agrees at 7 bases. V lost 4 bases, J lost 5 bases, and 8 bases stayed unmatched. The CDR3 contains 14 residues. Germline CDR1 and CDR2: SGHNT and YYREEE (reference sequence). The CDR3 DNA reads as TGTGCCAGCAGCCAGGGACAGCGTGCGGAGACCCAGTACTTC. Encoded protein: CASSQGQRAETQYF. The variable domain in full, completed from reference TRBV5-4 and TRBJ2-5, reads ETGVTQSPTHLIKTRGQQVTLRCSSQSGHNTVSWYQQALGQGPQFIFQYYREEENGRGNFPPRFSGLQFPNYSSELNVNALELDDSALYLCASSQGQRAETQYFGPGTRLLVL.

The CDR3 nucleotides read TGTGCCTGGAACACGGGAGGGCAGGTTGAGCAGTTCTTC. Translated, it gives CAWNTGGQVEQFF. The rearrangement joins TRBV30 to TRBJ2-1, with 8 bases identical to TRBD2. The germline V gene has CDR1 GTSNPN and CDR2 SVGIG (reference sequence). J gave up 9 bases and V 4 bases, and 8 bases lay outside the gene matches. CDR3 length equals 13 residues.

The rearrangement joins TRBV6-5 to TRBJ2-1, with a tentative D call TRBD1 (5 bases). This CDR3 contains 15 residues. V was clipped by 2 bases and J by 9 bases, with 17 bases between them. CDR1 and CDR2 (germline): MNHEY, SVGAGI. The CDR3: CASSYGWGPESEQFF. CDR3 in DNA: TGTGCCAGCAGTTACGGGTGGGGCCCAGAGAGTGAGCAGTTCTTC.

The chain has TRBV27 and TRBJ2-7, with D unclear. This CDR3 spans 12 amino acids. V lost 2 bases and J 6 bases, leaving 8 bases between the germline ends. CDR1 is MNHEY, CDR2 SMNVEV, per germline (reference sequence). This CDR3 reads CASSLGIGEQYF. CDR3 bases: TGTGCCAGCAGTTTAGGGATCGGCGAGCAGTACTTC.

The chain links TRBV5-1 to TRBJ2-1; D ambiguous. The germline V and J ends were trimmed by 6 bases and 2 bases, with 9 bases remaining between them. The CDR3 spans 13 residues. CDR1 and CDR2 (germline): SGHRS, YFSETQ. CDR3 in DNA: TGCGCCAGCAAGGCGGTAGCCTACAATGAGCAGTTCTTC. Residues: CASKAVAYNEQFF.

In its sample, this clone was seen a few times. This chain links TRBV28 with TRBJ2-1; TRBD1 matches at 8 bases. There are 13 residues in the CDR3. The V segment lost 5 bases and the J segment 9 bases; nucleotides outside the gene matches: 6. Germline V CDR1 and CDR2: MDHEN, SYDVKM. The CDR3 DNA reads TGTGCCAGCAGTGGGACAGGTCAGGTTGAGCAGTTCTTC. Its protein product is CASSGTGQVEQFF.

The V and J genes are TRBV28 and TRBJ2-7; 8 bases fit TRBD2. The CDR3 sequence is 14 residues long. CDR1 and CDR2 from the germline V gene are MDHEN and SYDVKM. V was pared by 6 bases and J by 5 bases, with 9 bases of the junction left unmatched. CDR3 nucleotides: TGTGCCAGCAGCCCTCAAGCGGGAGACAACGAGCAGTACTTC. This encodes CASSPQAGDNEQYF.

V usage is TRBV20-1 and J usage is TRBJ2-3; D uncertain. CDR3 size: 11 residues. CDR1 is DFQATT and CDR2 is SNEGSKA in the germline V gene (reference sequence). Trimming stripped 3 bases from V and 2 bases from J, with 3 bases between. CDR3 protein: CSARTTDTQYF. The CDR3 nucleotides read TGCAGTGCTAGGACCACAGATACGCAGTATTTT.

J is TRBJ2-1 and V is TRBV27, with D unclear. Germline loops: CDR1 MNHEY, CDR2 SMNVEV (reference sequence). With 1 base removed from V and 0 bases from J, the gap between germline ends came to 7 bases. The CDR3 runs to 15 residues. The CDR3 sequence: CASSLLSASYNEQFF. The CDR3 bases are TGTGCCAGCAGTTTATTAAGCGCCTCCTACAATGAGCAGTTCTTC.

The CDR3 loop is CASSIGTSVYYEQYF. The CDR3 DNA reads as TGTGCCAGCTCAATCGGGACTAGCGTTTACTACGAGCAGTACTTC. The chain links TRBV18 to TRBJ2-7, with 10 bases that match TRBD2. CDR1 and CDR2 (germline): KGHSH, LQKENI. The CDR3 is 15 residues long. V lost 5 bases and J lost 3; bases outside the gene matches: 7. Complete variable domain (other parts from reference TRBV18 and TRBJ2-7): NAGVMQNPRHLVRRRGQEARLRCSPMKGHSHVYWYRQLPEEGLKFMVYLQKENIIDESGMPKERFSAEFPKEGPSILRIQQVVRGDSAAYFCASSIGTSVYYEQYFGPGTRLTVT.

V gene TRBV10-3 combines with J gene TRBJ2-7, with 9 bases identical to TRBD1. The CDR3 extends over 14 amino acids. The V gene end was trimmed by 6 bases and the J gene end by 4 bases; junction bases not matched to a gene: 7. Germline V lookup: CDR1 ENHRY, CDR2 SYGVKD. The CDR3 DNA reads TGTGCCATCAGGGGCTTGGACAGGGGTTACGAGCAGTACTTC. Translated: CAIRGLDRGYEQYF.

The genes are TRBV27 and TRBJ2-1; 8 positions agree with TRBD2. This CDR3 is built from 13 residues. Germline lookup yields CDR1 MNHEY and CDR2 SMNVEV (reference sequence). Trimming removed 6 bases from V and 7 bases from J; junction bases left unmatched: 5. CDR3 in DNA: TGTGCCAGCAGCCCCAGCGGGAGTAATGAGCAGTTCTTC. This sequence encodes CASSPSGSNEQFF.

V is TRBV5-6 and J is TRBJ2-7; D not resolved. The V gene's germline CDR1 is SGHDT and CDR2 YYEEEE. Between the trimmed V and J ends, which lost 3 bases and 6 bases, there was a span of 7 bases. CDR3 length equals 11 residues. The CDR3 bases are TGTGCCAGCAGCTCCTCAAGCGAGCAGTACTTC. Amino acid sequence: CASSSSSEQYF.